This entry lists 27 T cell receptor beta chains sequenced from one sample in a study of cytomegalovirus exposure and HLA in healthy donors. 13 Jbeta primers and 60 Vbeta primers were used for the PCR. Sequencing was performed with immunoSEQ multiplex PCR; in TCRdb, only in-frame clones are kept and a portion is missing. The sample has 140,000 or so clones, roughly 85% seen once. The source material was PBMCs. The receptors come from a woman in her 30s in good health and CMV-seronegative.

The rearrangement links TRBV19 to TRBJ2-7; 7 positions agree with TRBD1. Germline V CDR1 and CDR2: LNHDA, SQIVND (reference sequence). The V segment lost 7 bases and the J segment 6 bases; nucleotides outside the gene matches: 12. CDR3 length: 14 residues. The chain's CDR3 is CASNQGVSVREQYF. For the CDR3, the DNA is TGTGCCAGTAACCAGGGGGTATCAGTACGCGAGCAGTACTTC.

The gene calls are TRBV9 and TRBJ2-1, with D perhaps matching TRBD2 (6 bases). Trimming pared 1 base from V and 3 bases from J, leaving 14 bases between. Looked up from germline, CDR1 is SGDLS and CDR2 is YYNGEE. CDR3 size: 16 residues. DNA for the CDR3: TGTGCCAGCAGCGTATTAGGAGGGATAGACTACAATGAGCAGTTCTTC. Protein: CASSVLGGIDYNEQFF.

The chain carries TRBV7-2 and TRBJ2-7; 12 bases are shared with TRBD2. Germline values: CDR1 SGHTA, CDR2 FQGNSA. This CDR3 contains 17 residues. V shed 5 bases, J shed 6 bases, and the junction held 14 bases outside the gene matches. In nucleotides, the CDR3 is TGTGCCAGCAGCGAGGGTCTCCTAGCGGGGGGGCCCAGCGAGCAGTACTTC. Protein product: CASSEGLLAGGPSEQYF.

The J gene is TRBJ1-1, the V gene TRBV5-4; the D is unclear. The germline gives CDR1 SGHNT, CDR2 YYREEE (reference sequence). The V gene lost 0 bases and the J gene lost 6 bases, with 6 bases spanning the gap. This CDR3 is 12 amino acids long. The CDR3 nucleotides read TGTGCCAGCAGCTTGGAACTGGCTGAAGCTTTCTTT. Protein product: CASSLELAEAFF.

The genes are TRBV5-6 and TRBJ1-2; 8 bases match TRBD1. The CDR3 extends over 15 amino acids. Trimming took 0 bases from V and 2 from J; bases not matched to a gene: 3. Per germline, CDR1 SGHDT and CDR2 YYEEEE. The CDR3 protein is CASSLVAGGNYGYTF. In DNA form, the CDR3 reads TGTGCCAGCAGCTTGGTAGCAGGGGGCAACTATGGCTACACCTTC.

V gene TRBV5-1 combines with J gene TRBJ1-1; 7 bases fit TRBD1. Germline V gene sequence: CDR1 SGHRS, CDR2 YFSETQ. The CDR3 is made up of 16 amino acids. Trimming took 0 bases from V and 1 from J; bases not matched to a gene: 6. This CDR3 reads CASSLAPGQANTEAFF. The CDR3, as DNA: TGCGCCAGCAGCTTGGCCCCTGGACAGGCGAACACTGAAGCTTTCTTT.

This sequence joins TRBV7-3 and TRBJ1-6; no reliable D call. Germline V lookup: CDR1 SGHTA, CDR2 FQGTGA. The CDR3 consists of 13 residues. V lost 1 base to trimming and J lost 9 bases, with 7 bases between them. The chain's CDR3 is CASSLNARSPLHF. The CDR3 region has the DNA TGTGCCAGCAGCTTAAATGCGCGTTCACCCCTCCACTTT.

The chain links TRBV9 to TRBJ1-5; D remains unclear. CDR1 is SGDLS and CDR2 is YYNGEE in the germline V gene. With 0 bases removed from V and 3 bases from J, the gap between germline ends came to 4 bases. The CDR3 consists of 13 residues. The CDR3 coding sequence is TGTGCCAGCAGCGTAGGAGCCAATCAGCCCCAGCATTTT. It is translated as CASSVGANQPQHF. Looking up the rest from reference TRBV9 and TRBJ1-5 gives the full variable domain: DSGVTQTPKHLITATGQRVTLRCSPRSGDLSVYWYQQSLDQGLQFLIQYYNGEERAKGNILERFSAQQFPDLHSELNLSSLELGDSALYFCASSVGANQPQHFGDGTRLSIL.

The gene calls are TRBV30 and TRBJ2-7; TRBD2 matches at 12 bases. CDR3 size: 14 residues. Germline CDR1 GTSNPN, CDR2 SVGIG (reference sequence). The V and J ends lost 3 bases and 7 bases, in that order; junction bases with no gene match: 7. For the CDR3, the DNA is TGTGCCTGGAGAAAGCTAGCGGGGGGGGAAGAGCAGTACTTC. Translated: CAWRKLAGGEEQYF.

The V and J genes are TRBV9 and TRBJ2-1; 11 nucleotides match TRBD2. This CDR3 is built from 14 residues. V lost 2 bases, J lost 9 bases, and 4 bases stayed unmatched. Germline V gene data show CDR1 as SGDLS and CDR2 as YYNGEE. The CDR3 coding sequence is TGTGCCAGCAGCGTCTCGGGGACTAGCGGTGAGCAGTTCTTC. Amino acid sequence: CASSVSGTSGEQFF.

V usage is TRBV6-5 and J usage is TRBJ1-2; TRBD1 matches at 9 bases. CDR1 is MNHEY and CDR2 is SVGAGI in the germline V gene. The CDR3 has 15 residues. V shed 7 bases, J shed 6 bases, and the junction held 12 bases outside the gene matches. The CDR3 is CASTNGQGNRNGYTF. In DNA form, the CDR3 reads TGTGCCAGCACCAACGGACAGGGGAACAGAAATGGCTACACCTTC.

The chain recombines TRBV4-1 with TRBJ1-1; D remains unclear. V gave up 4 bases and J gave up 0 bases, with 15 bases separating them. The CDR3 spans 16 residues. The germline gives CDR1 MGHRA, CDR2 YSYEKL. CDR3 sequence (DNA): TGCGCCAGCAGCCTAGAGATAACAGTCATGAACACTGAAGCTTTCTTT. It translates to CASSLEITVMNTEAFF.

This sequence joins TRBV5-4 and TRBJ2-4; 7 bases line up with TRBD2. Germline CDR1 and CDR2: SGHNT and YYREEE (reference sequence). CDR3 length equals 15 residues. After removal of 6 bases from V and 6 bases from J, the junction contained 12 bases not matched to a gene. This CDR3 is CASKKGGAGVNIQYF. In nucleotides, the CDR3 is TGTGCCAGCAAAAAGGGAGGGGCGGGGGTAAACATTCAGTACTTC.

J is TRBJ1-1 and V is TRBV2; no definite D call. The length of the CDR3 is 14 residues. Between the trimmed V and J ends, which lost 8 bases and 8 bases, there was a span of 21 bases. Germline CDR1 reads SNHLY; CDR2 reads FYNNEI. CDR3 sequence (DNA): TGTGCCAGCCGAGTGGCGGCCCCAGAGCAAGAAGCTTTCTTT. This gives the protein CASRVAAPEQEAFF. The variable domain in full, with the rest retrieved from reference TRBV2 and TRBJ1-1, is EPEVTQTPSHQVTQMGQEVILRCVPISNHLYFYWYRQILGQKVEFLVSFYNNEISEKSEIFDDQFSVERPDGSNFTLKIRSTKLEDSAMYFCASRVAAPEQEAFFGQGTRLTVV.

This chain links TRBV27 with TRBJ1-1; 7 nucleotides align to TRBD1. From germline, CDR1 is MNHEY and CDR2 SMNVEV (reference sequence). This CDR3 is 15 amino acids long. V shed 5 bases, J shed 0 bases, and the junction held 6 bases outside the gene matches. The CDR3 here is CASSGEGQMNTEAFF. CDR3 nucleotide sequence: TGTGCCAGCAGTGGAGAGGGACAGATGAACACTGAAGCTTTCTTT.

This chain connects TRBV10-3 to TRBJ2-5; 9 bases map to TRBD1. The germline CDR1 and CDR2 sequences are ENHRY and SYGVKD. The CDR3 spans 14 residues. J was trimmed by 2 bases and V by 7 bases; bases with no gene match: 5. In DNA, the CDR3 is TGTGCCATCACCGAGACAGGGGGTCAAGAGACCCAGTACTTC. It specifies CAITETGGQETQYF.

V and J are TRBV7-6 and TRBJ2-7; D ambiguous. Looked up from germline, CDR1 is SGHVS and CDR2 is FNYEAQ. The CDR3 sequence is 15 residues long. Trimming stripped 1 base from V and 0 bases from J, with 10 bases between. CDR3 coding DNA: TGTGCCAGCAGCTTAGGCCAGGATCCCTCCTACGAGCAGTACTTC. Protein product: CASSLGQDPSYEQYF.

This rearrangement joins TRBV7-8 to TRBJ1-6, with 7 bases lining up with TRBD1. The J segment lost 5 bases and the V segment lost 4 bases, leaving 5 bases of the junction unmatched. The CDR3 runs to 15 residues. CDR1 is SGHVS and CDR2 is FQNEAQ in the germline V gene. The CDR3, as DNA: TGTGCCAGCAGCTCCCAGGGGACAGATAATTCACCCCTCCACTTT. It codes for CASSSQGTDNSPLHF.

CDR3 loop: CASSLGYNQPQHF. CDR3 DNA sequence: TGTGCCAGCAGCTTAGGCTACAATCAGCCCCAGCATTTT. This chain connects TRBV7-2 to TRBJ1-5; unclear D gene. The CDR3 runs 13 residues. V dropped 1 base and J dropped 3 bases, with 4 bases sitting between them. From germline, CDR1 is SGHTA and CDR2 FQGNSA.

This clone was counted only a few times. CDR3 in amino acids: CASRLDRGGSKNIQYF. The CDR3 nucleotides read TGTGCCAGCAGGCTTGACAGGGGAGGATCCAAAAACATTCAGTACTTC. V is TRBV28 and J is TRBJ2-4; the match to TRBD1 covers 8 bases. The CDR3 has 16 amino acids. V gave up 6 bases and J gave up 2 bases; unmatched junction bases: 9. The germline CDR1 and CDR2 sequences are MDHEN and SYDVKM.

CDR3 coding DNA: TGTGCCAGCAGTCCCGCCGGGAGGGCTTCCTACGAGCAGTACTTC. Translation: CASSPAGRASYEQYF. V usage is TRBV27 and J usage is TRBJ2-7; 8 bases match TRBD2. CDR1 and CDR2 from the germline V gene are MNHEY and SMNVEV (reference sequence). Unmatched junction bases numbered 7, after V lost 5 bases and J lost 1 base. CDR3 length: 15 residues.

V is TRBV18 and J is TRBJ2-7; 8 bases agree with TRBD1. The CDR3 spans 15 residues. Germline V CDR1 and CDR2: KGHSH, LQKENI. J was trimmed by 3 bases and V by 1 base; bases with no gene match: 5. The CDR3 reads CASSPQGQAYYEQYF. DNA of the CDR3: TGTGCCAGCTCACCACAGGGACAGGCTTACTACGAGCAGTACTTC.

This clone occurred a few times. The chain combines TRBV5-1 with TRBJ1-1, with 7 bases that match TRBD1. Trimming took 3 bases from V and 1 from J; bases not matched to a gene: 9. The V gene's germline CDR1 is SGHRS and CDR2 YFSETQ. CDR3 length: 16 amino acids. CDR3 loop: CASSSSRGAENTEAFF. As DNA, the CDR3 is TGCGCCAGCAGCTCCTCCAGGGGGGCCGAGAACACTGAAGCTTTCTTT.

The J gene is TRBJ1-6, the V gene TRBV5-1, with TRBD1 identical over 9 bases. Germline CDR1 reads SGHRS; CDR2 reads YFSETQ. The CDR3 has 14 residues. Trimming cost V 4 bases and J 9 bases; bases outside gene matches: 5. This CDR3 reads CASSRTGDTSPLHF. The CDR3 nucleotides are TGCGCCAGCAGCCGGACAGGGGATACTTCACCCCTCCACTTT.

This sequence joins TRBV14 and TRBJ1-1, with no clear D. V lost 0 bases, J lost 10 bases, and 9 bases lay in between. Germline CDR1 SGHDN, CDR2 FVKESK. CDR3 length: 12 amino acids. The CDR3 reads CASSQDRYGAFF. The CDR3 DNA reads TGTGCCAGCAGCCAAGATCGGTACGGAGCTTTCTTT.

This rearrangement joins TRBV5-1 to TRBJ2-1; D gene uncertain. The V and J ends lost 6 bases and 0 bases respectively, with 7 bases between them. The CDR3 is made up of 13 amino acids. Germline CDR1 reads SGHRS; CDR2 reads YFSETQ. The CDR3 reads CASKWSSYNEQFF. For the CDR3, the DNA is TGCGCCAGCAAGTGGAGCTCCTACAATGAGCAGTTCTTC.

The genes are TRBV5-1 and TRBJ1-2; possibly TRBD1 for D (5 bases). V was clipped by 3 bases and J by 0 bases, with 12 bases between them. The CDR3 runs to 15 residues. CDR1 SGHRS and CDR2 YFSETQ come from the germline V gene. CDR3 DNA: TGCGCCAGCAGCTACCGGACACAGGCTAACTATGGCTACACCTTC. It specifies CASSYRTQANYGYTF.